The 12 T cell receptor beta chains below were found in one sample sequenced in a study of T cell responses to AZD1222 COVID-19 vaccine. Sequenced by immunoSEQ multiplex PCR; TCRdb stores in-frame clones only, minus some. This sample has over 100,000 clones; more than 85% occur once, and the top ten carry around 5.1%. The material was peripheral blood, obtained on day 0 of AZD1222 vaccination. These receptors came from an adult in good health.

This clone was detected once. This chain links TRBV18 with TRBJ1-2, with a weak D call TRBD1 (5 bases). Trimming shortened V by 4 bases and J by 3 bases, and 12 bases separated the two germline ends. The CDR3 consists of 14 residues. Germline V lookup: CDR1 KGHSH, CDR2 LQKENI. CDR3 sequence reads: CASSLPGVDYGYTF. The CDR3 DNA reads TGTGCCAGCTCACTACCGGGGGTCGACTATGGCTACACCTTC.

This chain uses TRBV2 with TRBJ1-1; D gene unclear. The CDR3 is 14 residues long. V lost 7 bases to trimming and J lost 3 bases, with 15 bases between them. Germline assignment: CDR1 SNHLY and CDR2 FYNNEI. For the CDR3, the DNA is TGTGCCAGCACTCTGGACCCCTTTTACACTGAAGCTTTCTTT. Translation: CASTLDPFYTEAFF. Combining the CDR3 with reference TRBV2 and TRBJ1-1 gives the whole variable domain EPEVTQTPSHQVTQMGQEVILRCVPISNHLYFYWYRQILGQKVEFLVSFYNNEISEKSEIFDDQFSVERPDGSNFTLKIRSTKLEDSAMYFCASTLDPFYTEAFFGQGTRLTVV.

The chain recombines TRBV7-3 with TRBJ2-5, with D maybe TRBD1 (6 bases). CDR3 length equals 14 residues. Germline CDR1 is SGHTA and CDR2 is FQGTGA. V was cut by 5 bases and J by 4 bases, with 14 bases left in between. The DNA for the CDR3 is TGTGCCAGCAGCCCTCAGGGGCAGGGAGAGACCCAGTACTTC. It is translated as CASSPQGQGETQYF.

The chain couples TRBV7-7 to TRBJ1-1; D might be TRBD1 (6 bases). CDR3 length: 19 residues. Germline assignment: CDR1 SSHAT and CDR2 FNYEAQ (reference sequence). In DNA form, the CDR3 reads TGTGCTAGAGAGCCACCTTTCATAGGGGGTCATCCCAGGAACACTGAAGCTTTCTTT. Encoded protein: CAREPPFIGGHPRNTEAFF.

The chain couples TRBV6-4 to TRBJ2-1; TRBD2 matches at 9 bases. Germline V lookup: CDR1 MRHNA, CDR2 SNTAGT. V lost 7 bases, J lost 2 bases, and 9 bases stayed unmatched. This CDR3 comprises 16 residues. The CDR3: CASKVAAGGTYNEQFF. For the CDR3, the DNA is TGTGCCAGCAAGGTGGCGGCGGGGGGGACCTACAATGAGCAGTTCTTC.

The chain uses TRBV7-2 and TRBJ2-5; 9 positions match TRBD2. Trimming at V came to 1 base and at J to 4 bases, leaving 4 bases not matched to a gene. CDR3 length: 15 residues. The germline gives CDR1 SGHTA, CDR2 FQGNSA. In nucleotides, the CDR3 is TGTGCCAGCAGCTTAGTAGCGGGAGAAGGAGAGACCCAGTACTTC. Its protein product is CASSLVAGEGETQYF.

The chain links TRBV19 to TRBJ1-1; TRBD1 matches 9 bases. This CDR3 is built from 18 residues. Germline-derived CDR1 and CDR2 are LNHDA and SQIVND (reference sequence). V trimming: 5 bases; J trimming: 0 bases; junction bases outside the gene matches: 13. The CDR3 coding sequence is TGTGCCAGTAGTGGTAGGACAGGGGCCTCACCGATGAACACTGAAGCTTTCTTT. Protein product: CASSGRTGASPMNTEAFF.

The V and J genes are TRBV6-5 and TRBJ1-5, with D unclear. V shed 6 bases and J shed 3 bases, with 15 bases lying between them. This CDR3 has 15 amino acids. Germline V CDR1 and CDR2: MNHEY, SVGAGI. Here the CDR3 DNA reads TGTGCCAGCAGCCTCGAGGCCAACCCCAATCAGCCCCAGCATTTT. Translation gives CASSLEANPNQPQHF.

The sample holds one count of this clone. This chain uses TRBV24-1 with TRBJ2-4, with D hard to call. CDR1 is KGHDR, CDR2 SFDVKD, per germline. CDR3 length equals 19 residues. The V and J ends lost 0 bases and 5 bases respectively, with 22 bases between them. CDR3 sequence: CATSDLLPSKDPGQNIQYF. The CDR3 bases are TGTGCCACCAGTGATTTGCTTCCTTCCAAGGACCCTGGGCAAAACATTCAGTACTTC.

The CDR3 DNA sequence: TGTGCCTGGAGTGGCCAGGGGCAATACTCCTACGAGCAGTACTTC. Its protein is CAWSGQGQYSYEQYF. The gene calls are TRBV30 and TRBJ2-7; tentative D call: TRBD1 (6 bases). CDR3 size: 15 residues. Between the trimmed V and J ends, which lost 1 base and 0 bases, there was a span of 13 bases. CDR1 and CDR2 (germline): GTSNPN, SVGIG (reference sequence).

The chain combines TRBV7-3 with TRBJ2-3, with a weak D call TRBD1 (6 bases). CDR1 and CDR2 (germline): SGHTA, FQGTGA. The V gene lost 8 bases and the J gene lost 6 bases, with 27 bases spanning the gap. The CDR3 runs to 17 residues. DNA of the CDR3: TGTGCCAGCTCTCTTACGCGGTCAGGATTTAGGGGGGATACGCAGTATTTT. It is translated as CASSLTRSGFRGDTQYF.

The chain is built from TRBV30 and TRBJ2-3; 13 positions agree with TRBD2. After removal of 2 bases from V and 4 bases from J, the junction contained 6 bases not matched to a gene. The germline V gene encodes CDR1 GTSNPN and CDR2 SVGIG (reference sequence). The CDR3 covers 16 residues. The CDR3 region has the DNA TGTGCCTGGAGTTTGCGGACTAGCGGGGGTTCAGATACGCAGTATTTT. Residues: CAWSLRTSGGSDTQYF. The whole variable domain, filled in from reference TRBV30 and TRBJ2-3, reads SQTIHQWPATLVQPVGSPLSLECTVEGTSNPNLYWYRQAAGRGLQLLFYSVGIGQISSEVPQNLSASRPQDRQFILSSKKLLLSDSGFYLCAWSLRTSGGSDTQYFGPGTRLTVL.